The 29 T cell receptor beta chains below all came from one sample that was sequenced in a study of T cell repertoires in cytomegalovirus infection. Their target antigens are unknown. MiXCR, run by TCRdb on the reads, gives a single entry per CDR3 protein. The sample has 700,000 to 850,000 distinct CDR3 sequences, less than 35% seen once. The source was cultured CD8+ T cells from PBMCs, collected from culture after CMV antigen stimulation. Receptor source: a human donor in good health (CMV status not recorded). Some clones in this sample may be carry-over from other donors' samples.

CDR3 protein: CASRESSTHTQYF. The CDR3 DNA follows: TGCGCCAGCAGGGAGAGCTCGACACATACGCAGTATTTT. The chain recombines TRBV5-1 with TRBJ2-3; D unresolved. Germline V gene lookup returns CDR1 SGHRS and CDR2 YFSETQ. V lost 5 bases and J 7 bases, leaving 14 bases between the germline ends. The CDR3 spans 13 residues.

This clonotype has just a few counts. The chain uses TRBV20-1 and TRBJ2-7; 9 bases agree with TRBD1. V dropped 5 bases and J dropped 2; count of bases not matched to a gene: 10. Germline assignment: CDR1 DFQATT and CDR2 SNEGSKA (reference sequence). The CDR3 is 15 residues long. CDR3 coding DNA: TGCAGTGCTCCCTCCCGGGACAGGGTCGCCTACGAGCAGTACTTC. Encoded protein: CSAPSRDRVAYEQYF.

This clonotype was detected ten times or more. The gene calls are TRBV7-2 and TRBJ2-3; tentative D call: TRBD2 (5 bases). The CDR3 is made up of 14 amino acids. Per germline, CDR1 SGHTA and CDR2 FQGNSA. V was trimmed by 5 bases and J by 1 base, leaving 10 bases between them. The DNA for the CDR3 is TGTGCCAGCAGCCGGGGTGGGGGCACAGATACGCAGTATTTT. This sequence encodes CASSRGGGTDTQYF.

This clonotype has at least ten counts. The chain couples TRBV7-2 to TRBJ1-6; possibly TRBD1 for D (5 bases). Germline CDR1 reads SGHTA; CDR2 reads FQGNSA. This CDR3 is 17 amino acids long. V was clipped by 5 bases and J by 10 bases, with 24 bases between them. Here the CDR3 DNA reads TGTGCCAGCAGCCTAAATCCGGGACCTTGGCCAGGGTCACCCCTCCACTTT. Encoded protein: CASSLNPGPWPGSPLHF.

The chain links TRBV27 to TRBJ1-1; 9 bases fit TRBD1. With V trimmed by 4 bases and J by 1 base, 13 bases remained unmatched. Germline CDR1 and CDR2: MNHEY and SMNVEV (reference sequence). The CDR3 runs 18 residues. The CDR3 coding sequence is TGTGCCAGCAGTTCACTACGCCTCACAGGGGGCAAGAACACTGAAGCTTTCTTT. This sequence encodes CASSSLRLTGGKNTEAFF.

V usage is TRBV3-1 and J usage is TRBJ2-4; 9 nucleotides align to TRBD1. This CDR3 spans 15 amino acids. Germline CDR1 reads LGHDT; CDR2 reads YNNKEL (reference sequence). V dropped 5 bases and J dropped 8; count of bases not matched to a gene: 10. The CDR3 DNA reads as TGTGCCAGCAGCGATGGGACAGGGCGGATGGACATTCAGTACTTC. Residues: CASSDGTGRMDIQYF.

V gene TRBV7-6 combines with J gene TRBJ1-2, with D tentatively TRBD1 (5 bases). V was shortened by 5 bases and J by 0 bases, with 16 bases between the two germline ends. The CDR3 runs 16 residues. CDR1 and CDR2 (germline): SGHVS, FNYEAQ. The CDR3 DNA follows: TGTGCCAGCAGCCCTTGGCGGGACGGCTCTAACTATGGCTACACCTTC. Protein: CASSPWRDGSNYGYTF.

The CDR3 loop reads CASSVDAVTFPSGGTDTQYF. CDR3 in DNA: TGTGCCAGCAGCGTAGACGCCGTTACTTTCCCTAGCGGGGGCACAGATACGCAGTATTTT. The chain employs TRBV9 and TRBJ2-3; 9 bases agree with TRBD2. The length of the CDR3 is 20 residues. CDR1 SGDLS and CDR2 YYNGEE come from the germline V gene. The ends lost 0 bases at V and 1 base at J; junction bases unmatched: 15.

Note on this clonotype: Compared with germline, one end of the junction differs, possibly owing to a read error. V and J are TRBV6-1 and TRBJ2-7, with D unclear. Germline V gives CDR1 MNHNS, CDR2 SASEGT. This CDR3 region has 13 residues. DNA of the CDR3: TGTGCCAGCAGTGAAGTCGAGGCGATCGAGCTGTACTTC. This sequence encodes CASSEVEAIELYF.

This clonotype turned up a few times. The J gene is TRBJ2-1, the V gene TRBV27; D uncertain. Per germline, CDR1 MNHEY and CDR2 SMNVEV (reference sequence). The CDR3 covers 16 residues. V was shortened by 2 bases and J by 0 bases, with 11 bases between the two germline ends. The CDR3 coding sequence is TGTGCCAGCAGTTTACCGACGGACCCCTCCTACAATGAGCAGTTCTTC. It is translated as CASSLPTDPSYNEQFF.

Comment on this clonotype: A read error may produce the germline difference seen at one junction end. The chain has TRBV5-3 and TRBJ2-1, with TRBD1 identical over 10 bases. TRBV5-3 is marked as an open reading frame, function uncertain. There are 17 residues in the CDR3. The CDR3 sequence: CASSSFPGQGMGDEQFF. CDR3 bases: TGTGCCAGCAGCTCTTTCCCGGGACAGGGGATGGGGGATGAGCAGTTCTTC.

The chain is built from TRBV28 and TRBJ1-3, with a tentative D call TRBD1 (5 bases). The V end lost 4 bases, the J end lost 2 bases, and 18 bases lay between the germline ends. There are 17 residues in the CDR3. Germline CDR1 and CDR2: MDHEN and SYDVKM. The CDR3: CASSYPGGGTTGNTIYF. For the CDR3, the DNA is TGTGCCAGCAGTTACCCGGGGGGAGGGACGACTGGAAACACCATATATTTT.

V gene TRBV12-3 or TRBV12-4 combines with J gene TRBJ1-5; perhaps TRBD1 as D (6 bases). There are 14 residues in the CDR3. V lost 7 bases, J lost 0 bases, and 10 bases lay in between. The CDR3 nucleotides read TGTGCCAGCACCCAGGACAGTAGCAATCAGCCCCAGCATTTT. Its translation: CASTQDSSNQPQHF.

This clonotype appeared a few times. This chain joins TRBV27 and TRBJ2-1, with 11 positions matching TRBD2. The ends lost 8 bases at V and 6 bases at J; junction bases unmatched: 0. The CDR3 covers 12 residues. The germline V gene has CDR1 MNHEY and CDR2 SMNVEV (reference sequence). The CDR3 region has the DNA TGTGCCAGCGGGACTAGCGGCAATGAGCAGTTCTTC. Encoded protein: CASGTSGNEQFF.

The CDR3 DNA is TGTGCCAGCAGCCGCGGGACAGCAGTTAATCAAGAGACCCAGTACTTC. It codes for CASSRGTAVNQETQYF. The chain couples TRBV4-2 to TRBJ2-5; TRBD1 is a possible D gene (7 bases). This CDR3 spans 16 amino acids. Germline V CDR1 and CDR2: LGHNA, YNFKEQ. Trimming took 4 bases from V and 2 from J, leaving 17 bases between them.

To note about this clonotype: The junction shows a germline mismatch at one end, possibly a read error. The V gene is TRBV7-6, the J gene TRBJ2-1; D may be TRBD2 (5 bases). The CDR3 covers 13 residues. The germline V gene has CDR1 SGHVS and CDR2 FNYEAQ. The CDR3 region is CDSSLAQRHEQFF. In nucleotides, the CDR3 is TGTGACAGCAGCTTAGCGCAAAGGCATGAGCAGTTCTTC.

This clonotype showed up just once. A junction end diverges from the germline sequence, so it may reflect a read error. The rearrangement uses TRBV19 and TRBJ2-1; a weak D match, TRBD2 (6 bases). Germline V lookup: CDR1 LNHDA, CDR2 SQIVND (reference sequence). CDR3 length: 15 residues. The CDR3: CASSIAAGLNNEQVF. In DNA form, the CDR3 reads TGTGCCAGTAGTATAGCGGCGGGGCTCAACAATGAGCAGGTCTTC.

The rearrangement links TRBV28 to TRBJ2-1, with D perhaps TRBD2 (6 bases). The ends were cut back, 10 bases at V and 5 bases at J, with 24 bases in the middle. The CDR3 extends over 16 amino acids. Germline assignment: CDR1 MDHEN and CDR2 SYDVKM. The CDR3: CANRPFDEGLHNEQFF. The CDR3 DNA reads TGTGCCAACAGACCCTTCGACGAGGGACTTCACAATGAGCAGTTCTTC.

This clonotype was seen more than once but under ten times. This sequence joins TRBV7-6 and TRBJ2-2; D is unclear. The CDR3 is 15 residues long. V lost 0 bases, J lost 2 bases, and 7 bases lay in between. The V gene's germline CDR1 is SGHVS and CDR2 FNYEAQ. As DNA, the CDR3 is TGTGCCAGCAGCTTAGCAAAGGTTAACACCGGGGAGCTGTTTTTT. This translates into CASSLAKVNTGELFF.

Here the CDR3 reads CASRKGRSSVSSPLHF. The CDR3, as DNA: TGTGCCAGTAGAAAGGGGCGCTCGTCGGTGAGTTCACCCCTCCACTTT. The J gene is TRBJ1-6, the V gene TRBV19; D might be TRBD1 (5 bases). The V end lost 6 bases, the J end lost 9 bases, and 21 bases lay between the germline ends. The CDR3 contains 16 residues. Germline V gene data show CDR1 as LNHDA and CDR2 as SQIVND (reference sequence).

This clonotype came up a few times. The chain joins TRBV7-9 to TRBJ2-7; no reliable D call. V dropped 7 bases and J dropped 2 bases, with 12 bases sitting between them. CDR1 and CDR2 (germline): SEHNR, FQNEAQ (reference sequence). The CDR3 covers 13 residues. In nucleotides, the CDR3 is TGTGCCAGCACCCCTGACACAACCTACGAGCAGTACTTC. Translating gives CASTPDTTYEQYF.

This clonotype has ten or more counts. The V and J genes are TRBV7-6 and TRBJ2-1, with D perhaps matching TRBD2 (6 bases). CDR3 length: 13 residues. The V end was cut by 1 base, the J end by 12 bases, with 13 bases between. Looked up from germline, CDR1 is SGHVS and CDR2 is FNYEAQ. CDR3 sequence: CASSLGDFSRQFF. CDR3 in DNA: TGTGCCAGCAGCTTAGGGGACTTCTCAAGGCAGTTCTTC.

A few counts support this clonotype. The V call is TRBV4-1, the J call TRBJ1-2; the D is unclear. Germline CDR1 MGHRA, CDR2 YSYEKL. The CDR3 length is 14 residues. The ends were cut back, 0 bases at V and 4 bases at J, with 9 bases in the middle. The CDR3 protein is CASSQDLGFYGYTF. The CDR3 DNA reads TGCGCCAGCAGCCAAGATCTGGGATTCTATGGCTACACCTTC.

The V call is TRBV9, the J call TRBJ2-1; TRBD2 agrees at 14 bases. Germline loops: CDR1 SGDLS, CDR2 YYNGEE. The CDR3 length is 16 residues. The V gene end was trimmed by 7 bases and the J gene end by 0 bases; junction bases not matched to a gene: 3. This CDR3 is CASGLAGGSSYNEQFF. DNA for the CDR3: TGTGCCAGCGGACTAGCGGGGGGCAGCTCCTACAATGAGCAGTTCTTC.

This clonotype was picked up a small number of times. The CDR3 DNA reads as TGTGCCAGCAGCTCATCGCGGCGGGGGGAACAAGAGACCCAGTACTTC. Its protein is CASSSSRRGEQETQYF. The chain has TRBV7-9 and TRBJ2-5, with 8 nucleotides matching TRBD2. Trimming cost V 4 bases and J 2 bases; bases outside gene matches: 9. The germline gives CDR1 SEHNR, CDR2 FQNEAQ (reference sequence). The length of the CDR3 is 16 residues.

This clonotype was counted at least ten times. This rearrangement joins TRBV12-3 or TRBV12-4 to TRBJ1-6; perhaps TRBD1 as D (6 bases). The CDR3 is made up of 13 amino acids. Trimming pared 7 bases from V and 13 bases from J, leaving 17 bases between. The chain's CDR3 is CASTWGAEGPLHF. In DNA, the CDR3 is TGTGCCAGCACCTGGGGGGCCGAGGGCCCCCTCCACTTT.

This rearrangement joins TRBV20-1 to TRBJ2-1; D perhaps matches TRBD1 (6 bases). The CDR3 totals 13 residues. Germline V CDR1 and CDR2: DFQATT, SNEGSKA (reference sequence). V lost 6 bases, J lost 4 bases, and 13 bases lay in between. The chain's CDR3 is CSAIGTNYNEQFF. Here the CDR3 DNA reads TGCAGTGCCATCGGGACAAATTACAATGAGCAGTTCTTC.

J is TRBJ2-6 and V is TRBV5-8; either TRBD1 or TRBD2 may fit D (5 bases each). CDR3 length: 17 residues. Trimming stripped 0 bases from V and 4 bases from J, with 14 bases between. CDR1 is SGHTS and CDR2 is YDEGEE in the germline V gene. CDR3 coding DNA: TGTGCCAGCAGCTTGGGGGACCGGGTTTCCGGGGCCAACGTCCTGACTTTC. It yields the protein CASSLGDRVSGANVLTF.

In this sample, this clonotype turned up a few times. The rearrangement links TRBV19 to TRBJ1-1; D is possibly TRBD1 (5 bases). V lost 3 bases, J lost 7 bases, and 9 bases lay in between. The CDR3 loop spans 12 amino acids. Germline CDR1 is LNHDA and CDR2 is SQIVND (reference sequence). This CDR3 reads CASSIGTVEAFF. The CDR3 DNA follows: TGTGCCAGTAGTATCGGGACGGTTGAAGCTTTCTTT.